Detailed here is one TCR beta chain. CDR3 length: 17 amino acids. The ends were cut back, 2 bases at V and 0 bases at J, with 14 bases in the middle. The germline V gene encodes CDR1 SGHAT and CDR2 FQNNGV. These data come from a study of blood T cell repertoires in COVID-19. Study information: Material from acute and convalescent COVID-19 was sourced from the United States, Italy and Spain. PBMCs, B-cell-depleted T cells, or T cells were the source of the cDNA or gDNA that made up the material.

Authors' methods: Reference gene primers were amplified, and this amplification served to estimate nucleated cell counts. Profiled with immunoSEQ multiplex PCR; TCRdb holds only in-frame clones, not every one. V, J and clone size are those of that table, while D and trimming were read from the DNA. The table lists more than 200,000 clones, about four fifths of them singletons. The J gene is TRBJ1-3, the V gene TRBV11-2; perhaps TRBD1 as D (6 bases). The sequencing input was peripheral blood. The sequence came from a woman aged 45-60 years with acute or convalescent COVID-19. The CDR3 protein is CASSLPEGGHSGNTIYF. The CDR3, as DNA: TGTGCCAGCAGCTTACCGGAAGGGGGTCACTCTGGAAACACCATATATTTT.